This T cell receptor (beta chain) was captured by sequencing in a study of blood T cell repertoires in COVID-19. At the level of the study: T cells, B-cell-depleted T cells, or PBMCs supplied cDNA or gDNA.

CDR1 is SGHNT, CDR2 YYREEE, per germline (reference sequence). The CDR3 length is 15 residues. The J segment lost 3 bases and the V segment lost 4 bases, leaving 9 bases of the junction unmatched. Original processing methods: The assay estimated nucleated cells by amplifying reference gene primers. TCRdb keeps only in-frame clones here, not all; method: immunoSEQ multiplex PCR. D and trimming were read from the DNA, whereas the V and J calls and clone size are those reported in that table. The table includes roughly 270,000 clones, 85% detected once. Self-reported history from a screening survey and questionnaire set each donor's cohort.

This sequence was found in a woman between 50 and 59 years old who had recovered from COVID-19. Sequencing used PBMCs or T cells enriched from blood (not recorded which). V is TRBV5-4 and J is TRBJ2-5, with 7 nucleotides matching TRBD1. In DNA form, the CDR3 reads TGTGCCAGCAGCCCAGGGGGAGTGATGGAAGAGACCCAGTACTTC. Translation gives CASSPGGVMEETQYF.